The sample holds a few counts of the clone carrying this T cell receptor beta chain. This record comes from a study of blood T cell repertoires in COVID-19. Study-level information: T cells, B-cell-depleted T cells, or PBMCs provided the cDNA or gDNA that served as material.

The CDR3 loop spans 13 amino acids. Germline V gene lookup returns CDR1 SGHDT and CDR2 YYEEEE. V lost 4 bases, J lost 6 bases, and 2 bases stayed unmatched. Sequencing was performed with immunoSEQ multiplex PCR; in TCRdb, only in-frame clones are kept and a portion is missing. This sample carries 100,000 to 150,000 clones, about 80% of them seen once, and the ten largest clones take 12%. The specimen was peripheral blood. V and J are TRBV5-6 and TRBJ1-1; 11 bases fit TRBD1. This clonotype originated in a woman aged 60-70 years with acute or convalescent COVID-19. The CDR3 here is CASSADRGPEAFF. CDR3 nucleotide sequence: TGTGCCAGCAGCGCGGACAGGGGGCCTGAAGCTTTCTTT.